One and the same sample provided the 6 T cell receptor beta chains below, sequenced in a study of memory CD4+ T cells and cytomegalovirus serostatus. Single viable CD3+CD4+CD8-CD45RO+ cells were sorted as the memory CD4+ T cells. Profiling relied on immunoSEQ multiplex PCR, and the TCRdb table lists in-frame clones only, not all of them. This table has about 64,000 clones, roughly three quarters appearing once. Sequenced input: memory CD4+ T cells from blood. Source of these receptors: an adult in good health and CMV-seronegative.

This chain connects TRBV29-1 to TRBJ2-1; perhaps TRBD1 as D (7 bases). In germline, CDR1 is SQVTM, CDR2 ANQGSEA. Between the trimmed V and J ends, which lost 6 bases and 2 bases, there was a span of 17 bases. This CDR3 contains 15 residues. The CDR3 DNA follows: TGCAGCGTCCATGACAGGGAGGCCGCCTACAATGAGCAGTTCTTC. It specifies CSVHDREAAYNEQFF.

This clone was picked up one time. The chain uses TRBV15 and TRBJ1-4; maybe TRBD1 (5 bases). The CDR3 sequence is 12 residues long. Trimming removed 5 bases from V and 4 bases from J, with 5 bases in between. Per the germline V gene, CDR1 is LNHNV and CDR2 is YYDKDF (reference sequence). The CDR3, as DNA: TGTGCCACCAGCCAGGGTAATGAAAAACTGTTTTTT. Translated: CATSQGNEKLFF.

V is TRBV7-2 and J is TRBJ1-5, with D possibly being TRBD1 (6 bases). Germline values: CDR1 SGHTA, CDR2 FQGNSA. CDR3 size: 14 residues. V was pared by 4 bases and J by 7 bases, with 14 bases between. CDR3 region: CASSSGQYQQPQHF. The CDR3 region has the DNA TGTGCCAGCAGCTCTGGACAGTATCAACAGCCCCAGCATTTT.

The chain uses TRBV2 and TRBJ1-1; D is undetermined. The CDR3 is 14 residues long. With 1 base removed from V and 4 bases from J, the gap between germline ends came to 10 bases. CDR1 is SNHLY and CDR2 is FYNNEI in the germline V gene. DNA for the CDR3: TGTGCCAGCAGTGAAGATAGAGGCGGCACTGAAGCTTTCTTT. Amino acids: CASSEDRGGTEAFF.

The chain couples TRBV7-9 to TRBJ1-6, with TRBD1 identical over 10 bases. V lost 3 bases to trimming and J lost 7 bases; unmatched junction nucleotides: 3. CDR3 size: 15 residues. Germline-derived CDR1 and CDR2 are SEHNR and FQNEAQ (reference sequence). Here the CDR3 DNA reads TGTGCCAGCAGCTTGAGGGACAGGGGAAATTCACCCCTCCACTTT. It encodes CASSLRDRGNSPLHF.

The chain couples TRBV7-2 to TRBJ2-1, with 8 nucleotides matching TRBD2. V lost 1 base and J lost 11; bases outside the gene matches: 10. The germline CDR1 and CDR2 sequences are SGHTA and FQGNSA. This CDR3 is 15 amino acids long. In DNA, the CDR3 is TGTGCCAGCAGCTTAGAGGGGGTAGCGGGAAGAAAGCAGTTCTTC. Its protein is CASSLEGVAGRKQFF.